The TCR beta chain described here comes from a study of T cells in Graves' hyperthyroidism and ophthalmopathy (dated by TCRdb to about 2019). In terms of the full investigation: Peripheral blood samples were taken at initial diagnosis, before any treatment was given. In about 6 Graves' hyperthyroidism patients, the study also compared T-cell repertoires from thyroid tissue with T-cell repertoires from blood. The 80 to 100 discovery patients were randomly divided into training and test sets at a 7:3 ratio. To identify distinguishing TCR V-J signatures, a discovery cohort of around 100 patients was used, comprising roughly 45 with Graves' ophthalmopathy and around 57 with stable Graves' hyperthyroidism. After blood sampling, hyperthyroidism patients were treated with methimazole at a starting dose of 30 mg daily, and ophthalmopathy patients were treated with high-dose intravenous methylprednisolone. Prospective prediction of ophthalmopathy was tested in an independent validation cohort of some 20 hyperthyroidism patients and 15 to 17 patients who later progressed to ophthalmopathy. TCR Vbeta CDR3 sequencing of around 130 peripheral blood samples (under 45 ophthalmopathy, 75 hyperthyroidism and about 17 progressor patients) is reported in the paper.

Amplification of TCR beta CDR3 regions was carried out from RNA transcripts. The first round of RT-PCR for the TCR CDR3 was performed with the HTBI primer set and the Qiagen OneStep RT-PCR kit. A second multiplex PCR round built the libraries, followed by size selection and purification. Paired-end sequencing of the libraries was performed with 100 bp reads on an Illumina HiSeq2000. In the original analysis: Raw data were processed with SOAPnuke, discarding reads with adapters, uncalled bases, mean Phred below 15, or no exact constant-primer or identifier match. High-quality paired reads were merged using COPE v1.2.5, and each unique nucleotide sequence was defined as a clonotype. MiTCR v1.1 was used to align the clonotypes against IMGT TRBV, TRBD and TRBJ reference segments. Analysis was restricted to V-J combinations with a frequency above 0.0001, which covered approximately 99% of repertoires. A TCS score was defined as the ratio between F50 (clonal expansion) and ExV (chaos), using BLOSUM62-based TCRdist between CDR3 peptides within each V-J. Welch's t-statistics and random forest reduced fewer than 600 V-J features to 13, which were used in a naive Bayes classifier (R e1071). TCRdb itself trimmed the public reads at Q25 with fastp, ran MiXCR and retained productive beta chains. Here each entry gathers all rows of one CDR3 protein and keeps the most common genes and DNA. These V and J calls rely on TCRdb rather than the paper's analysis. The sample table holds approximately 420,000 distinct CDR3 sequences, of which around 13% were seen once. Around 5.3% of the sample comes from the top ten.

The junction carries 3 bases between V and J, which are trimmed by 3 bases and 4 bases respectively. CDR1 and CDR2 are drawn from the germline V gene: MDHEN, SYDVKM. The CDR3, cysteine through phenylalanine, is 12 amino acids long. Of all the DNA, just the CDR3 is kept, 36 bases in frame from base 1. As to this clonotype: This receptor's antigen is unknown. This clone may be a read error of a much larger clone one base away.

What the work shows at the level of the full study, not this receptor alone: No statistical method was used to fix the sample size in advance, and group allocation was not hidden from the investigators. Most expanded thyroid clonotypes (frequency above 0.001) were also detected in blood, a finding suggesting that blood repertoires may reflect thyroid immune responses. In validation, the model predicted progression to ophthalmopathy with just under 71% sensitivity and over 72% specificity, a median of 6.5 months before onset. In cross-validation, a model built on a 13 V-J signature told ophthalmopathy apart from stable hyperthyroidism with less than 90% sensitivity and around 83% specificity, and in testing the same model reached 80%/75%.

A patient counted as having stable Graves' hyperthyroidism if no progression to ophthalmopathy occurred over 18 months of follow-up. Hyperthyroidism patients were newly diagnosed, with disease duration under 2 months, and aged 18 to 65 years. The study excluded patients with uncontrolled infections, other autoimmune diseases, pregnancy or lactation. Diagnoses relied on clinical symptoms, serum thyroxine and TRAb, thyroid ultrasound and orbital computed tomography. PBMCs were isolated from roughly 10 ml of fresh peripheral blood by Ficoll-Paque density gradient centrifugation. Trizol reagent was used to extract total RNA, and RNA quality was then checked on an Agilent 2100 Bioanalyzer.

The chain is encoded by TRBV28 joined to TRBJ2-2, with the D gene not confidently named. Sequencing was performed on blood. The sequence was obtained from a woman aged 18-29 years with Graves' hyperthyroidism. The nucleotide sequence reads TGTGCCAGCAGTTTTATCACCGGGGAGCTGTTTTTT. Its translation is CASSFITGELFF.